This T cell receptor (beta chain) was profiled in a study of T cell responses to AZD1222 COVID-19 vaccine. Study-wide points: Mostly white British, mostly female donors; authors suggested clonal diversity may be underestimated.

This CDR3 is built from 15 residues. V was shortened by 5 bases and J by 1 base, with 14 bases between the two germline ends. The germline gives CDR1 LGHDT, CDR2 YNNKEL (reference sequence). Generated by immunoSEQ multiplex PCR, the TCRdb table keeps only in-frame clones and is missing some. Here the sample spans approximately 150,000 clones, more than 90% being singletons. Of note for this clone: Its antigen remains unknown.

This chain uses TRBV3-1 (or the pseudogene TRBV3-2) with TRBJ1-1, with TRBD1 as a possible D gene (5 bases). The material sequenced was peripheral blood, taken on day 0 of AZD1222 vaccination. The receptor comes from an adult in good health. The CDR3 sequence is CASSSDNRKNTEAFF. Written as DNA, the CDR3 is TGTGCCAGCAGCTCGGACAACCGGAAGAACACTGAAGCTTTCTTT.